This is a list of T cell receptor beta chains from one sample in a study of cytomegalovirus exposure and HLA in healthy donors. Measured with immunoSEQ multiplex PCR; TCRdb has only the in-frame clones, and not every one. This sample has approximately 150,000 clones, with 70% to 80% found just once. Sample: PBMCs. The receptors come from a woman aged 40 to 50 in good health and CMV-seronegative. The CDR3 runs from the conserved cysteine through the conserved F or W. The D gene is left open where the match is weak. Rows give clone size only sometimes, using once, few, many, or a class for an expanded clone.

>TRBJ2-2|-|-|TRBV7-5
CARSSPDSLGNTGELFF
TGTGCCAGAAGCTCCCCAGACAGCCTAGGGAACACCGGGGAGCTGTTTTTT
>TRBJ1-5|-|-|TRBV2
CASNQDLEPQHF
TGTGCCAGCAATCAGGATTTAGAGCCCCAGCATTTT
>TRBJ2-5|-|-|TRBV19
CASSARHNWQETQYF
TGTGCCAGTAGTGCCAGACACAATTGGCAAGAGACCCAGTACTTC
>TRBJ2-3|-|-|TRBV13
CASTQGPGTDTQYF
TGTGCCAGCACACAGGGTCCCGGCACAGATACGCAGTATTTT
>TRBJ1-6|few|TRBD1|TRBV7-2
CASRPGTGNSPLHF
TGTGCCAGCAGGCCCGGGACAGGGAATTCACCCCTCCACTTT
>TRBJ2-5|-|TRBD1|TRBV5-1
CASSPGQGQETQYF
TGCGCCAGCAGCCCAGGACAGGGACAAGAGACCCAGTACTTC
>TRBJ2-7|-|-|TRBV5-6
CASSLDHYEQYF
TGTGCCAGCAGCTTGGATCATTACGAGCAGTACTTC
>TRBJ2-1|-|TRBD2|TRBV5-1
CASKTGGSSYNEQFF
TGCGCCAGCAAGACGGGAGGGAGCTCCTACAATGAGCAGTTCTTC
>TRBJ2-1|-|TRBD2|TRBV5-1
CASSSSGGARDEQFF
TGCGCCAGCAGCTCTAGCGGGGGGGCCAGGGATGAGCAGTTCTTC
>TRBJ2-1|-|TRBD2|TRBV11-2
CASSPPPSSGGADEQFF
TGTGCCAGCAGCCCTCCCCCCTCTAGCGGGGGGGCCGATGAGCAGTTCTTC
>TRBJ2-3|-|TRBD2|TRBV27
CASSFGGSTDTQYF
TGTGCCAGCAGTTTCGGGGGGAGCACAGATACGCAGTATTTT
>TRBJ1-5|-|-|TRBV19
CASSGQSNQPQHF
TGTGCCAGTAGCGGACAGAGTAATCAGCCCCAGCATTTT
>TRBJ2-1|-|-|TRBV2
CASIKEQGGNEQFF
TGTGCCAGCATCAAGGAGCAGGGGGGAAACGAGCAGTTCTTC
>TRBJ1-1|-|-|TRBV21-1
CASSKKGGSDGNMNTEAFF
TGTGCCAGCAGCAAAAAGGGAGGGAGCGACGGAAACATGAACACTGAAGCTTTCTTT
>TRBJ2-7|-|TRBD1|TRBV7-2
CASSLADPGGRPPYEQYF
TGTGCCAGCAGCTTAGCGGACCCAGGGGGCCGACCGCCCTACGAGCAGTACTTC
>TRBJ1-1|few|TRBD1|TRBV2
CASSEWRGRTEAFF
TGTGCCAGCAGTGAATGGAGGGGGCGAACTGAAGCTTTCTTT
>TRBJ1-1|-|-|TRBV2
CASRMTDMNTEAFF
TGTGCCAGCAGAATGACAGATATGAACACTGAAGCTTTCTTT
>TRBJ2-7|-|-|TRBV7-3
CASSLRSAGIHEQYF
TGTGCCAGCAGCTTAAGGTCGGCAGGGATTCACGAGCAGTACTTC
>TRBJ2-7|-|-|TRBV27
CASSSTYEQYF
TGTGCCAGCAGTTCAACCTACGAGCAGTACTTC
>TRBJ2-1|-|TRBD2|TRBV11-3
CASSLEGTSGYNEQFF
TGTGCCAGCAGCTTAGAAGGGACTAGCGGTTACAATGAGCAGTTCTTC
>TRBJ1-3|few|-|TRBV27
CASRRALGNTIYF
TGTGCCAGCCGGAGGGCGCTCGGAAACACCATATATTTT
>TRBJ1-1|-|-|TRBV25-1
CASRGDRMNTEAFF
TGTGCCAGCAGAGGTGACAGAATGAACACTGAAGCTTTCTTT
>TRBJ2-7|few|TRBD2|TRBV7-6
CASSPRALLAGSYEQYF
TGTGCCAGCAGCCCTCGGGCTTTACTAGCGGGGTCCTACGAGCAGTACTTC
>TRBJ2-1|-|TRBD1|TRBV28
CASSSGDSEQFF
TGTGCCAGCAGTTCAGGGGACAGTGAGCAGTTCTTC
>TRBJ2-3|-|TRBD2|TRBV10-1
CASRARTGGPTSGRAGTDTQYF
TGCGCCAGCAGGGCTCGGACAGGGGGCCCGACTAGCGGGAGGGCCGGCACAGATACGCAGTATTTT
>TRBJ1-1|-|-|TRBV29-1
CSVSLGGSGNTEAFF
TGCAGCGTTTCCCTGGGCGGCAGCGGGAACACTGAAGCTTTCTTT
>TRBJ2-1|-|TRBD2|TRBV11-3
CASSFSSGSYNEQFF
TGTGCCAGCAGTTTTTCTAGCGGATCCTACAATGAGCAGTTCTTC
>TRBJ2-3|-|TRBD2|TRBV7-9
CASSGWLAGAITDTQYF
TGTGCCAGCAGCGGCTGGCTAGCGGGGGCCATCACAGATACGCAGTATTTT
>TRBJ2-7|-|TRBD2|TRBV7-3
CASSELLAGVGEQYF
TGTGCCAGCAGCGAACTACTAGCGGGAGTGGGGGAGCAGTACTTC
>TRBJ2-5|-|TRBD2|TRBV4-3
CASSQGLLAGETQYF
TGCGCCAGCAGCCAAGGGCTACTAGCGGGGGAGACCCAGTACTTC
>TRBJ1-3|few|TRBD1|TRBV7-6
CASRDRGHIAGNTIYF
TGTGCCAGCCGGGACAGGGGGCATATAGCTGGAAACACCATATATTTT
>TRBJ2-4|few|-|TRBV29-1
CSAWEKRGIQYF
TGCAGCGCTTGGGAGAAACGGGGAATTCAGTACTTC
>TRBJ2-1|-|-|TRBV12-5
CASGPRRRGGYNEQFF
TGTGCTAGTGGTCCCCGGCGGAGGGGGGGCTACAATGAGCAGTTCTTC
>TRBJ2-2|-|TRBD1|TRBV9
CASNGQGRAGELFF
TGTGCCAGCAACGGACAGGGGAGGGCCGGGGAGCTGTTTTTT
>TRBJ2-3|-|-|TRBV9
CASSVPGTDTQYF
TGTGCCAGCAGCGTCCCGGGCACAGATACGCAGTATTTT
>TRBJ2-5|-|TRBD1|TRBV5-1
CASSSRQGEDKETQYF
TGCGCCAGCAGCTCCAGACAGGGGGAGGACAAGGAGACCCAGTACTTC
>TRBJ2-1|-|-|TRBV7-3
CASSLGGVGGEQFF
TGTGCCAGCAGCTTAGGGGGAGTGGGGGGTGAGCAGTTCTTC
>TRBJ2-3|once|-|TRBV5-1
CASSSRSSTDTQYF
TGCGCCAGCAGCTCCAGATCTAGCACAGATACGCAGTATTTT
>TRBJ2-7|-|-|TRBV7-8
CASSLVGGQKTYEQYF
TGTGCCAGCAGCTTAGTCGGGGGGCAAAAAACCTACGAGCAGTACTTC
>TRBJ1-5|-|-|TRBV25-1
CASRGQSNQPQHF
TGTGCCAGCAGAGGACAGAGCAATCAGCCCCAGCATTTT
>TRBJ1-1|-|-|TRBV18
CASSPNSLNTEAFF
TGTGCCAGCTCACCAAACAGCTTGAACACTGAAGCTTTCTTT
>TRBJ1-3|-|-|TRBV2
CASSEGTSDISGNTIYF
TGTGCCAGCAGTGAAGGGACTTCTGATATATCTGGAAACACCATATATTTT
>TRBJ2-5|-|TRBD1|TRBV14
CASSQDRGGRETQYF
TGTGCCAGCAGCCAAGATAGAGGGGGCAGGGAGACCCAGTACTTC
>TRBJ1-6|-|TRBD1|TRBV6-5
CASSTDRVNSPLHF
TGTGCCAGCAGCACGGACAGGGTAAATTCACCCCTCCACTTT
>TRBJ2-5|-|TRBD2|TRBV7-2
CASSQVGGKQETQYF
TGTGCCAGCAGCCAAGTGGGGGGGAAACAAGAGACCCAGTACTTC
>TRBJ1-4|-|-|TRBV4-1
CASSRTGGQSNEKLFF
TGCGCCAGCAGCCGGACCGGGGGGCAGTCGAATGAAAAACTGTTTTTT
>TRBJ2-5|few|-|TRBV5-1
CASSLGQAPYF
TGCGCCAGCAGCTTGGGACAGGCCCCGTACTTC